A selection of T cell receptor beta chains follows, all from one sample in a study of T cell responses to AZD1222 COVID-19 vaccine. Generated by immunoSEQ multiplex PCR, the TCRdb table keeps only in-frame clones and is missing some. In the table there are some 170,000 clones, roughly nine tenths of which are singletons. This specimen was peripheral blood, taken on day 0 of MenACWY control vaccination. The receptor set was obtained from an adult in good health. The CDR3 runs from the conserved cysteine through the conserved F or W. Fields, in order: V gene, clone size, D gene, J gene, CDR3 DNA, CDR3 protein. A D gene is named only where the DNA matches it firmly. Clone size is given for some rows only: seen once, a few or many times, or a class if the clone is expanded.

>TRBV7-2|NA|NA|TRBJ2-7
TGTGCCAGCAGCTTACGACCCAACTCCTACGAGCAGTACTTC
CASSLRPNSYEQYF
>TRBV18|NA|TRBD1|TRBJ1-5
TGTGCCAGCTCAAAGGGACAGGAGAATCAGCCCCAGCATTTT
CASSKGQENQPQHF
>TRBV5-8|NA|TRBD1|TRBJ1-5
TGTGCCAGCAGCACGGGACAGGGGTTGAATCAGCCCCAGCATTTT
CASSTGQGLNQPQHF
>TRBV19|NA|NA|TRBJ1-1
TGTGCCAGTAGGGTGGGGATTGGCTCGAACACTGAAGCTTTCTTT
CASRVGIGSNTEAFF
>TRBV7-8|NA|NA|TRBJ2-1
TGTGCCAGCAGCTTAGCTCGGCGGGATTACAATGAGCAGTTCTTC
CASSLARRDYNEQFF
>TRBV2|NA|NA|TRBJ2-3
TGTGCCAGCAGTGAAGGGACCGCCGCGGATACGCAGTATTTT
CASSEGTAADTQYF
>TRBV6-2/TRBV6-3|NA|TRBD1|TRBJ1-2
TGTGCCAGCAGTTACTTCACAGGGGCTGTTGGCTACACCTTC
CASSYFTGAVGYTF
>TRBV19|NA|NA|TRBJ1-6
TGTGCCAGTAGTATAAGGGACCTCCGTTCACCCCTCCACTTT
CASSIRDLRSPLHF
>TRBV9|NA|NA|TRBJ1-5
TGTGCCAGCAGCGTCGGGTGGGGGAATCAGCCCCAGCATTTT
CASSVGWGNQPQHF
>TRBV9|NA|NA|TRBJ2-1
TGTGCCAGCAGCTCCCGGGTAGCGCCTTCTAAAGGGAATGAGCAGTTCTTC
CASSSRVAPSKGNEQFF
>TRBV6-6|NA|NA|TRBJ1-5
TGTGCCAGCAGTTATATGGGGGCGAGCAATCAGCCCCAGCATTTT
CASSYMGASNQPQHF
>TRBV27|NA|NA|TRBJ1-1
TGTGCCAGCACCGACGGCGCTGAAGCTTTCTTT
CASTDGAEAFF
>TRBV19|NA|NA|TRBJ1-5
TGTGCCAGTAGTATGTTGTGGGGCCAAAGCAATCAGCCCCAGCATTTT
CASSMLWGQSNQPQHF
>TRBV16|once|NA|TRBJ1-1
TGTGCCAGCAGCCAACCTCTTGGACTGAACACTGAAGCTTTCTTT
CASSQPLGLNTEAFF
>TRBV4-1|NA|NA|TRBJ2-1
TGCGCCAGCAGCCAACCGACGGCAGGGAGCAATGAGCAGTTCTTC
CASSQPTAGSNEQFF
>TRBV18|NA|NA|TRBJ1-1
TGTGCCAGCTCGCGCGGGCTGAACACTGAAGCTTTCTTT
CASSRGLNTEAFF
>TRBV18|NA|NA|TRBJ2-7
TGTGCCAGCTCACCGTCTTTGAGATCCCGCTACGAGCAGTACTTC
CASSPSLRSRYEQYF
>TRBV4-1|NA|TRBD2|TRBJ2-1
TGCGCCAGCAGCCAAGAAACAGCGGGAGTCTACAATGAGCAGTTCTTC
CASSQETAGVYNEQFF
>TRBV19|NA|NA|TRBJ2-3
TGTGCCAGTAGCCCCGGTGGCAGTCCCCCAGATACGCAGTATTTT
CASSPGGSPPDTQYF
>TRBV5-1|NA|TRBD1|TRBJ1-1
TGCGCCAGCAGCTTGGGGAGGGCAGGGGGTGAAGCTTTCTTT
CASSLGRAGGEAFF